This passage covers 2 T cell receptor beta chains from one sample sequenced in a study of T-cell reconstitution after alpha-beta-depleted transplantation in children. During its preparation, the TCRbeta library received unique molecular identifiers. Each CDR3 protein gets one entry after TCRdb re-called the PCR reads with MiXCR. The sample yields 400,000 to 500,000 distinct CDR3 sequences, 11% seen once. Sequenced material: PBMCs from the stem cell graft donor, taken from the stem cell graft. The origin of the receptors is a human donor who donated a stem cell graft to a child with acute myeloid leukemia.

This clonotype was seen repeatedly, ten times or more. The V gene is TRBV5-1, the J gene TRBJ1-2; the D gene is possibly TRBD1 (6 bases). The V and J ends lost 4 bases and 0 bases respectively, with 10 bases between them. CDR3 length: 14 residues. Per germline, CDR1 SGHRS and CDR2 YFSETQ. The CDR3 DNA is TGCGCCAGCAGCATACAGGGAGCTAACTATGGCTACACCTTC. It encodes CASSIQGANYGYTF.

The chain uses TRBV7-9 and TRBJ2-5; 9 bases are a match to TRBD1. The V gene end was trimmed by 4 bases and the J gene end by 2 bases; junction bases not matched to a gene: 11. This CDR3 has 17 amino acids. The germline CDR1 and CDR2 sequences are SEHNR and FQNEAQ (reference sequence). CDR3 sequence: CASSSPLGTGSQETQYF. The DNA of the CDR3 is TGTGCCAGCAGCTCCCCTCTCGGGACAGGGTCGCAAGAGACCCAGTACTTC.